This is a list of T cell receptor beta chains from one sample in a study of T cells after yellow fever vaccination. TCRdb ran MiXCR on the 5' RACE reads and lists one entry per CDR3 protein. The sample has around 530,000 distinct CDR3 sequences, about a sixth seen once; the top ten hold 17%. Specimen: PBMCs, collected 4 to 6 days after the first yellow fever vaccination. All receptors derive from a man between 18 and 29 years old who received the YFV17D yellow fever vaccine. Each CDR3 is given with its conserved first and last residue.

CDR3 length,J gene,V gene,CDR3 protein
15,TRBJ1-1,TRBV12-3/TRBV12-4,CASSLGHQMNTEAFF
13,TRBJ2-7,TRBV18,CASSPGTGYEQYF
15,TRBJ1-2,TRBV5-1,CASSSTGVSGGGYTF
14,TRBJ2-3,TRBV29-1,CSVVQRGSTDTQYF
18,TRBJ2-1,TRBV15,CATSRDSPTSGEYNEQFF
20,TRBJ2-1,TRBV4-1,CASSQDQPGVAGVMYNEQFF
14,TRBJ1-1,TRBV7-3,CASSLNQGDTEAFF
15,TRBJ2-1,TRBV7-9,CASSFSAGALNEQFF
18,TRBJ2-3,TRBV5-1,CASSFSNTSGGATDTQYF
16,TRBJ2-3,TRBV24-1,CATSDSVAGMGDTQYF
14,TRBJ1-2,TRBV15,CATSGMRTSDGYTF
13,TRBJ2-4,TRBV7-6,CASGDIAKNIQYF
14,TRBJ2-3,TRBV12-3/TRBV12-4,CASRLDRAPDTQYF
16,TRBJ2-6,TRBV5-1,CASSLEPSSGANVLTF
14,TRBJ2-3,TRBV20-1,CSAPSGGRTDTQYF
11,TRBJ2-1,TRBV4-1,CASSQRAEQFF